This paragraph covers one TCR beta chain sequence. Germline V gives CDR1 SGHTA, CDR2 FQGNSA. Deletions cut 1 base from V and 3 bases from J, with 10 bases between. The CDR3 runs 14 residues. The entry originates in a study of blood T cell repertoires in COVID-19. The data were produced by immunoSEQ multiplex PCR, yet TCRdb's version contains in-frame clones alone and is incomplete. Of 200,000 to 250,000 clones listed, around 84% are singletons. Sample: peripheral blood. The chain couples TRBV7-2 to TRBJ2-7, with D tentatively TRBD2 (6 bases). The TCR comes from a woman older than 75 with active or convalescent COVID-19. DNA of the CDR3: TGTGCCAGCAGCTTAGGCGGGGTAGGCTACGAGCAGTACTTC. As protein: CASSLGGVGYEQYF.